This T cell receptor (beta chain) was sequenced in a study of T cells after yellow fever vaccination. Looking at the study overall: SMART-Seq v4 Ultra Low Input prepared the low-cell-number fractions.

Conversion of TCR transcripts into cDNA relied on 5'RACE template switching, which added a universal primer site and UMIs. One entry per CDR3 protein results from TCRdb running MiXCR on the 5' RACE reads. Among about 150,000 distinct CDR3 sequences, 5.5% to 7.5% were seen once, and the ten largest hold about 2.7%. Study-wide results and limits: Post-booster repertoires contained most primary-vaccination clones again (around 97% CD4, around 89% CD8). Weaker in magnitude, the secondary response showed a faster peak on day 5 versus 15.

This clonotype has more than one count but fewer than ten. The antigen is undetermined. Germline V CDR1 and CDR2: SGHTA, FQGNSA. Trimming took 5 bases from V and 11 from J, leaving 15 bases between them. This CDR3 is 12 amino acids long. This chain joins TRBV7-2 and TRBJ1-1, with D tentatively TRBD1 (5 bases). The sequence came from a man between 18 and 29 years old who received the YFV17D yellow fever vaccine. The sequences come from CD4+ T cells sorted from PBMCs, collected on the day of the first yellow fever vaccination. CDR3 sequence (DNA): TGTGCCAGCAGCCGGGGGGTGGCCAGTGCTTTCTTT. It translates to CASSRGVASAFF.